Listed below are T cell receptor beta chains from one sample, sequenced in a study of beta chain features in type 1 diabetes. Repertoires were generated with immunoSEQ multiplex PCR, while TCRdb's copy carries only in-frame clones and drops some. Here the sample spans fewer than 200,000 clones, around an eighth being singletons. Sequencing input: central memory CD4+ T cells from blood. The receptors were sampled from a woman in her late teens or twenties in good health. The CDR3 runs from the conserved cysteine through the conserved F or W. A D gene is named only where the DNA matches it firmly. Size values are once, few and many counts, or a class for expanded clones, and some rows have none.

clone size: many; D gene: .; J gene: TRBJ2-3; V gene: TRBV28; CDR3 DNA: TGTGCCAGCAGACGGGCCGGGGGCACAGATACGCAGTATTTT; CDR3 protein: CASRRAGGTDTQYF
clone size: few; D gene: .; J gene: TRBJ1-5; V gene: TRBV7-3; CDR3 DNA: TGTGCCAGCAGCTTAAGACGGGGGGATAGCAATCAGCCCCAGCATTTT; CDR3 protein: CASSLRRGDSNQPQHF
clone size: .; D gene: .; J gene: TRBJ2-7; V gene: TRBV5-1; CDR3 DNA: TGCGCCAGCAGCCCGAACGGTTACTACGAGCAGTACTTC; CDR3 protein: CASSPNGYYEQYF
clone size: .; D gene: .; J gene: TRBJ2-7; V gene: TRBV29-1; CDR3 DNA: TGCAGCGTCGGGACGGGACAACCCTACGAGCAGTACTTC; CDR3 protein: CSVGTGQPYEQYF
clone size: few; D gene: TRBD2; J gene: TRBJ2-1; V gene: TRBV4-2; CDR3 DNA: TGTGCCAGCAGCCAAGGTAGGAGCGGGACTCGGGATGAGCAGTTCTTC; CDR3 protein: CASSQGRSGTRDEQFF
clone size: few; D gene: TRBD2; J gene: TRBJ2-1; V gene: TRBV15; CDR3 DNA: TGTGCCACCGGACGGGCTAGCGGCCTGGTATACAATGAGCAGTTCTTC; CDR3 protein: CATGRASGLVYNEQFF
clone size: .; D gene: .; J gene: TRBJ2-6; V gene: TRBV4-2; CDR3 DNA: TGTGCCAGCAGCTCCGGACTGGGGGGCTCTGGGGCCAACGTCCTGACTTTC; CDR3 protein: CASSSGLGGSGANVLTF
clone size: .; D gene: .; J gene: TRBJ2-1; V gene: TRBV5-1; CDR3 DNA: TGCGCCAGCAGCTTGGCCGGCGGGGGCGGATACAATGAGCAGTTCTTC; CDR3 protein: CASSLAGGGGYNEQFF
clone size: .; D gene: .; J gene: TRBJ1-2; V gene: TRBV29-1; CDR3 DNA: TGCAGCGTTGCGAATGTACCGGGTCCTCCCTATGGCTACACCTTC; CDR3 protein: CSVANVPGPPYGYTF
clone size: few; D gene: .; J gene: TRBJ1-5; V gene: TRBV30; CDR3 DNA: TGTGCCTGGAGTGTACAAGGTCGAGGGAGGAATCAGCCCCAGCATTTT; CDR3 protein: CAWSVQGRGRNQPQHF
clone size: .; D gene: TRBD2; J gene: TRBJ2-7; V gene: TRBV28; CDR3 DNA: TGTGCCAGCAGGGGAGGGACTAGCGGGAGCTACGAGCAGTACTTC; CDR3 protein: CASRGGTSGSYEQYF
clone size: few; D gene: .; J gene: TRBJ2-7; V gene: TRBV29-1; CDR3 DNA: TGCAGCGTCCAATCCGGGGTGTTGGGGGAGCAGTACTTC; CDR3 protein: CSVQSGVLGEQYF
clone size: few; D gene: .; J gene: TRBJ1-5; V gene: TRBV11-2; CDR3 DNA: TGTGCCAGCAGCTTCCAGGGGAATCAGCCCCAGCATTTT; CDR3 protein: CASSFQGNQPQHF
clone size: .; D gene: .; J gene: TRBJ2-1; V gene: TRBV27; CDR3 DNA: TGTGCCAGCAGTTTAACGGGAGCGGAGAGGGAGCAGTTCTTC; CDR3 protein: CASSLTGAEREQFF
clone size: .; D gene: TRBD1; J gene: TRBJ1-1; V gene: TRBV7-9; CDR3 DNA: TGTGCCAGCAGCCCCCAGGGGGGATTTAACACTGAAGCTTTCTTT; CDR3 protein: CASSPQGGFNTEAFF
clone size: few; D gene: .; J gene: TRBJ1-4; V gene: TRBV19; CDR3 DNA: TGTGCCAGTAGTATTCGACAGGCAACTAATGAAAAACTGTTTTTT; CDR3 protein: CASSIRQATNEKLFF
clone size: .; D gene: TRBD1; J gene: TRBJ2-3; V gene: TRBV28; CDR3 DNA: TGTGCCAGCAGTCAAGCCGGGACAGGGGTTTCAGATACGCAGTATTTT; CDR3 protein: CASSQAGTGVSDTQYF
clone size: few; D gene: TRBD1; J gene: TRBJ2-7; V gene: TRBV5-1; CDR3 DNA: TGCGCCAGCAGCTCCCTACCCGAGACAGGGAGCTCCTACGAGCAGTACTTC; CDR3 protein: CASSSLPETGSSYEQYF
clone size: .; D gene: .; J gene: TRBJ2-7; V gene: TRBV19; CDR3 DNA: TGTGCCAGTAGTAACTCCGAGTTATCCTACGAGCAGTACTTC; CDR3 protein: CASSNSELSYEQYF